This note documents a single T cell receptor (beta chain) sequence. Its recognized antigen is unknown. Base qualities are not at hand, and no much larger clone is one base apart. The cohort was made up of approximately 670 healthy bone marrow donors. At the time of sampling, all cohort members were nominally healthy, though unrecorded immune exposures were likely present. The donor tested CMV seronegative and was one of the 352 seronegative cohort members. A peripheral blood sample was provided by each donor, and peripheral blood mononuclear cells were used for TCR beta sequencing. Genomic DNA was extracted from the blood cell samples with the Qiagen DNeasy Blood Extraction Kit. The sample belongs to a study of cytomegalovirus exposure and HLA in healthy donors (dated by TCRdb to 2016 to 2017). Background for the entire study: In an earlier analysis of 587 of the donors, about 270 Gb of sequence data and 90 million to 130 million unique TCR beta sequences from roughly 200 million T cells were reported. An early release covering roughly 580 HLA-typed donors comprised about 300 gigabases of sequencing data and about 90 million unique TCR sequences. Among the approximately 430 genotyped donors, approximately 77% belonged to the genetic ancestry cluster associated with self-reported Caucasian donors. The study aimed to test whether cataloging public T cell receptors could reveal signatures of past pathogen exposure. The T cell repertoires of 666 subjects were profiled by immunosequencing and related to cytomegalovirus serostatus. Along with the 666-subject first cohort, a separate validation cohort of over a hundred different subjects was used. The study combined high-throughput TCR immunosequencing, statistical association of individual TCRs with disease status, and machine learning to predict cytomegalovirus infection status. A later analysis re-analyzed previously published TCR beta repertoires from 660 or so donors and added high-resolution HLA genotyping to study TCR occurrence patterns. In the later analysis, no new phenotypic data were used to find candidate immune exposures; instead, reliance was placed on TCR beta sequences and their occurrence across donors. An earlier analysis of some 500 of the donors applied high-throughput TCR beta sequencing to assess whether each TCR beta V gene segment acted as functional or pseudogenic. Donor age, sex, ethnicity and CMV serostatus were compiled together with the repertoire data. A later genetic analysis took genome-wide SNP genotypes for about 55% of the roughly 700 donors and used that subset as a discovery cohort. All discovery cohort repertoires had been generated using a single sequencing platform. HLA typing included class I and class II loci at four-digit resolution. The number of donors typed differed by locus, with roughly 629-640 for A, B, C, DRB1 and DQB1, around 520 for DQA1, 600 to 610 for DPA1, and some 470 for DPB1. Roughly five DR-DQ haplotypes were handled as single units for association and clustering because linkage in the cohort was strong. Across under 500 genotyped donors of the cohort, an average of roughly 250,000 unique TCR beta nucleotide sequences per donor were sequenced, and roughly 17% of those sequences were non-productive.

The library came from the immunoSEQ multiplex PCR assay. For the multiplex PCR, a mixture combining 60 forward primers for TCR Vbeta segments and 13 reverse primers for TCR Jbeta segments was used. A multiplex PCR assay on genomic DNA amplified the CDR3 region of rearranged TCR beta genes. The Illumina HiSeq System was used to sequence the amplified TCR beta libraries as 87-base-pair reads. The source study handled its data this way. Across the 600 to 700 repertoires, a later analysis counted roughly 77 million unique TCR beta chains, some 11 million of which were shared by at least two donors. Raw reads were error-corrected and collapsed into unique sequences with a nearest-neighbor algorithm that merged closely related sequences to remove PCR and sequencing errors. Alignment of CDR3 sequences to IMGT reference sequences was used to assign V, D and J gene segments. Each retained sequence needed at least a six-nucleotide match to both a V gene segment and a J gene segment. A rearrangement counted as productive if the CDR3 had no stop codons and remained in frame with V and J, and every other rearrangement counted as non-productive. CDR3 was defined according to IMGT convention as the region running from the second conserved V-encoded cysteine to the conserved J-encoded phenylalanine. The earlier analysis of about 610 of the donors excluded any sequence lacking an unambiguous match to a single V gene segment. An earlier analysis of a few hundred of the donors classified V segments as functional when productive rearrangements were above 56.7% and as segregating when the standard deviation between donors was above 5%. To diagnose cytomegalovirus status from the catalog of TCR beta chain sequences, a statistical classification framework was built. In a later analysis, TCR nucleotide sequences were compared against IMGT/GENE-DB human TR gene sequences so that V and J genes could be assigned. A later analysis assigned CDR3 sequences and most-parsimonious VDJ recombination scenarios with the TCRdist pipeline. In a later analysis, each TCR beta chain was defined by its CDR3 amino acid sequence together with its V-gene family, and reads lacking a unique V-gene family were excluded. In a later analysis, a few hundred highly shared, low-generation-probability nucleotide sequences were removed to address suspected cross-contamination and a sequencing artifact. For each public chain, a later analysis derived a clonal expansion index from normalized ranks of inferred template counts within each repertoire. In a later analysis, generation probabilities were computed with a VDJ recombination model fitted to out-of-frame rearrangements, and the resulting probabilities were checked against IGoR. In a later analysis, TCR-TCR, TCR-HLA and TCR-CMV co-occurrence was scored with hypergeometric tests, and a repertoire-size bias correction was applied to TCR pairs. False discovery rates were estimated in a later analysis by permuting HLA or CMV assignments 20 times. In a later analysis, co-occurring TCRs were grouped using DBSCAN, and TCRdist sequence similarity was added for clustering within HLA-allele-positive subsets. For co-occurrence clustering, repertoires with fewer than 30,000 or more than 120,000 public chains were excluded, along with 4 to 6 repertoires with anomalous nucleotide sharing. The table comes from immuneACCESS by way of TCRdb, which keeps in-frame sequences with V and J called. Part of the clones is missing from these tables; in studies checked, under half for an unresolved V gene and the rest for unknown reasons. That table supplies the V and J calls and clone size; D and trimming were determined from the DNA. The table for this sample lists around 150,000 clones; around 74% of them were counted only once. The top ten clones comprise approximately 1.5% of the sample.

The CDR3, from cysteine to phenylalanine, totals 15 residues. Kept here is only the CDR3 DNA, which spans 45 bases and is read in frame from base 1. CDR1 MGHRA and CDR2 YSYEKL were looked up in the germline V gene. Deletion took 3 bases off V and 3 bases off J, with a span of 14 bases between the germline ends. Findings and caveats that apply to the study as a whole: According to a later analysis, TCR association rates differed among HLA loci, with DRB1 alleles showing the most associated TCRs and HLA-C alleles showing the fewest. In an earlier analysis of over 550 of the donors, most TCR beta V segments were observed in productive rearrangements about 87% or about 30% of the time, broadly matching IMGT annotations. A later analysis associated about 18,000 TCR beta sequences with specific HLA alleles at a false discovery rate of 0.05. Most CMV-associated TCR beta chains appeared to be HLA-restricted in a later analysis, and the HLA associations seemed to be driven largely by CMV exposure. Compared with equally common non-associated chains, HLA-associated TCR beta chains in a later analysis were more clonally expanded and had lower generation probabilities. V-gene and J-gene trimming of TCR beta chains was associated with a missense DCLRE1C variant in a later genetic analysis, and the association was replicated in an independent cohort. The 87-base-pair reads could not distinguish some IMGT-functional V segments, including TRBV6-2 and TRBV6-3, so those segments were excluded. The classifier was reported to diagnose cytomegalovirus status with high specificity and sensitivity in both the original and validation cohorts. Because HLA typing was unavailable for some donors at each locus, only the typed subset was used in association tests. Roughly uniform sequencing depth across donors was assumed in presence/absence analyses, although this assumption may not hold. The cohort was sequenced for TCR beta chains only, and without alpha or paired-chain data the features that could be detected were limited. A few of the identified cytomegalovirus-associated TCR beta chains were confirmed in vitro to be specific for cytomegalovirus antigens. In the study, about 150 TCR beta chains were listed as associated with cytomegalovirus. Assigning TCR associations to individual alleles was difficult when HLA alleles, especially DR and DQ, strongly co-occurred. Correlated functional status among segregating V segments might reflect linkage disequilibrium, but an unknown experimental factor could not be ruled out. Most TCR sequences were seen in very few donors, while some public TCRs were found in many individuals. CMV serostatus was the only immune exposure information available for the cohort. A cluster of highly shared sequence variants was judged likely to be a technical artifact of the sequencing pipeline. In a later analysis, several top co-occurrence clusters were reported to appear linked to parvovirus B19, influenza, CMV and Epstein-Barr virus. It was suggested by the authors that the approach could potentially be generalized to other disease states and immunological phenotypes. The earlier analysis of 587 of the donors excluded roughly 16 rarely observed V segments, including chromosome 9 orphons, because counts were too low. A further reported finding was that TCR beta sequences accurately predicted the HLA-A and HLA-B alleles for most subjects in the first cohort. In a later genetic analysis, fewer N-insertions in productive TCRs were reported among donors in an Asian-associated ancestry cluster than the approximately 670-donor mean.

This clonotype was obtained from a woman aged 30 to 39 in good health and CMV-seronegative. Sample: PBMCs. The V gene is TRBV4-1 and the J gene is TRBJ1-1; the D region possibly corresponds to TRBD1 (5 bases align). The DNA is TGCGCCAGCAGCCAGGTTCGCCGGGGGTACACTGAAGCTTTCTTT. The encoded protein is CASSQVRRGYTEAFF.